These T cell receptor beta chains were read from a single sample in a study of T cells in Graves' hyperthyroidism and ophthalmopathy. TCRdb passed the multiplex PCR reads through MiXCR, listing each CDR3 protein once. The data contain around 300,000 distinct CDR3 sequences, 10% to 15% of them singletons. The sample taken for sequencing was blood. The source of these receptors is a woman aged 25 to 39 with Graves' hyperthyroidism that later progressed to Graves' ophthalmopathy. Each CDR3 is given with its conserved first and last residue. The D gene is left open where the match is weak. Clone size is not always given. Where it is, it says once, few, many or a class for expanded clones.

D,J,size,V,DNA,CDR3
TRBD2,TRBJ2-7,many,TRBV2,TGTGCCAGCAGTGACGGGGGACTAGCGGGGACCTACGAGCAGTACTTC,CASSDGGLAGTYEQYF
NA,TRBJ2-3,many,TRBV9,TGTGCCAGCAGCGGTGGGACACGGGATACGCAGTATTTT,CASSGGTRDTQYF
NA,TRBJ1-5,NA,TRBV2,TGTGCCAGCAGAGAAGGGGGTGAGAACAATCAGCCCCAGCATTTT,CASREGGENNQPQHF
NA,TRBJ1-4,many,TRBV12-3/TRBV12-4,TGTGCCAGCAGTTTATGGCCCACAAGTGAAAAACTGTTTTTT,CASSLWPTSEKLFF
NA,TRBJ2-6,NA,TRBV20-1,TGCAGTGCTAGAGAGGGGACCGGGGCCAACGTCCTGACTTTC,CSAREGTGANVLTF
NA,TRBJ2-2,NA,TRBV7-8,TGTGCCGGCAGCCGTGGGGCAGGCAACACCGGGGAGCTGTTTTTT,CAGSRGAGNTGELFF
NA,TRBJ2-3,NA,TRBV24-1,TGTGCCACCAGTGTCTCGAGAGCGCGCACAGATACGCAGTATTTT,CATSVSRARTDTQYF
NA,TRBJ2-7,NA,TRBV19,TGTGCCAGTAGCCTTACTCAGGGCATCCACGAGCAGTACTTC,CASSLTQGIHEQYF
TRBD2,TRBJ2-3,few,TRBV20-1,TGCAGTGCTAGGGGTGGACTAGCGGGAGGCACAGATACGCAGTATTTT,CSARGGLAGGTDTQYF
NA,TRBJ1-5,many,TRBV6-1,TGTGCCAGCAGGGAGTTCGGTGGTGGCAATCAGCCCCAGCATTTT,CASREFGGGNQPQHF
NA,TRBJ1-2,NA,TRBV16,TGTGCCAGCAGCCAATCGCCAGCCGACAACTATGGCTACACCTTC,CASSQSPADNYGYTF
TRBD2,TRBJ2-1,NA,TRBV7-9,TGTGCCAGCAGCCCCGGTATAGCGGGGGCCGACAATGAGCAGTTCTTC,CASSPGIAGADNEQFF
TRBD1,TRBJ1-3,few,TRBV29-1,TGCAGCGTTGAAACAGGGGAGTATGGAAACACCATATATTTT,CSVETGEYGNTIYF
NA,TRBJ1-6,many,TRBV6-6,TGTGCCAGCAGTTACTCTTCGGCAGGCGCCGAATCACCCCTCCACTTT,CASSYSSAGAESPLHF
TRBD2,TRBJ2-2,NA,TRBV20-1,TGCAGTGCTAGAGATCTTGCAACGGGAGGCTCGAACACCGGGGAGCTGTTTTTT,CSARDLATGGSNTGELFF
NA,TRBJ2-2,NA,TRBV20-1,TGCAGTGCCCCGATTCCGGGCTTGGGCACCGGGGAGCTGTTTTTT,CSAPIPGLGTGELFF
NA,TRBJ2-7,NA,TRBV4-1,TGCGCCAGCAGCCAAGTCCCAGCGGAGGGGCGCTACGAGCAGTACTTC,CASSQVPAEGRYEQYF
NA,TRBJ2-7,NA,TRBV4-1,TGCGCCAGCAGCCAAGATTCCAGGGGAATATACGAGCAGTACTTC,CASSQDSRGIYEQYF
NA,TRBJ2-5,NA,TRBV3-1,TGTGCCAGCAGCCAAGGGTTAGGGGAAATTGGCCAAGAGACCCAGTACTTC,CASSQGLGEIGQETQYF
TRBD1,TRBJ1-2,many,TRBV20-1,TGCAGTGCTAGAGCCGATGTCGGACAGGGGAACTATGGCTACACCTTC,CSARADVGQGNYGYTF
TRBD2,TRBJ2-1,many,TRBV7-9,TGTGCCAGCAGCTTATTGGGACTAGCGAGCTCCTACAATGAGCAGTTCTTC,CASSLLGLASSYNEQFF
TRBD1,TRBJ1-5,many,TRBV6-2/TRBV6-3,TGTGCCAGCAGTTACGGGACAGGGCCCCTAAGCAATCAGCCCCAGCATTTT,CASSYGTGPLSNQPQHF
NA,TRBJ1-5,NA,TRBV6-2/TRBV6-3,TGTGCCAGCAGTTACTTGGACGGTGATAGCAATCAGCCCCAGCATTTT,CASSYLDGDSNQPQHF
NA,TRBJ2-7,many,TRBV27,TGTGCCAGCATTTGGAACCAGAGCCATAGCTCCTACGAGCAGTACTTC,CASIWNQSHSSYEQYF
NA,TRBJ1-5,many,TRBV6-1,TGTGCCAGCAGTTACACATCACAGGGATCGCCCCAGCATTTT,CASSYTSQGSPQHF
NA,TRBJ2-2,many,TRBV5-1,TGCGCCAGCAGCTTGGAGCAGGGAGCCGGGGAGCTGTTTTTT,CASSLEQGAGELFF
TRBD2,TRBJ2-7,many,TRBV7-2,TGTGCCAGCAGCTTATCCGGGACTAGCGGCTCCTACGAGCAGTACTTC,CASSLSGTSGSYEQYF
NA,TRBJ1-1,few,TRBV19,TGTGCCAGTACTCAAAAAGACAGGTGGAGGCGGGACACTGAAGCTTTCTTT,CASTQKDRWRRDTEAFF
TRBD2,TRBJ2-1,few,TRBV19,TGTGCCAGTAGTAACTCAGGACTAGCGGGAGGGCGGTCCAATGAGCAGTTCTTC,CASSNSGLAGGRSNEQFF
NA,TRBJ2-2,few,TRBV6-1,TGTGCCAGCAGGGTCCCGGGACACGGTAAAGGGGAGCTGTTTTTT,CASRVPGHGKGELFF